The subject of this entry is one T cell receptor beta chain. The data originate from a study of blood T cell repertoires in COVID-19. Study context: Samples taken during acute and convalescent COVID-19 were collected in the United States, Italy and Spain. PBMCs, B-cell-depleted T cells, or T cells provided the cDNA or gDNA that made up the material.

Authors' data handling: Researchers report that nucleated cell counts were estimated from reference gene primer amplification. Clones were read by immunoSEQ multiplex PCR, and TCRdb kept only the in-frame ones, dropping some. V, J and clone size derive from that table, while D and trimming were established from the DNA sequence. The table lists roughly 150,000 clones, roughly nine tenths of them singletons. This CDR3 is built from 13 residues. Germline assignment: CDR1 SGDLS and CDR2 YYNGEE. V lost 2 bases and J lost 1, with 6 bases in between. Sequencing was performed on peripheral blood. This TCR was sampled from a woman aged 40 to 50 with acute or convalescent COVID-19. V is TRBV9 and J is TRBJ1-1, with D possibly being TRBD1 (6 bases). The CDR3 region is CASSVTGNTEAFF. The CDR3 bases are TGTGCCAGCAGCGTGACAGGGAACACTGAAGCTTTCTTT.